This T cell receptor beta chain was observed in a study of blood T cell repertoires in COVID-19. In the study overall: Sites in the United States, Italy and Spain provided acute and convalescent COVID-19 samples. In each case, the material was cDNA or gDNA derived from T cells, B-cell-depleted T cells, or PBMCs.

Germline assignment: CDR1 KGHDR and CDR2 SFDVKD. The V and J ends lost 9 bases and 5 bases respectively, with 15 bases between them. The CDR3 has 13 amino acids. As originally analysed: The authors estimated nucleated cell counts from reference gene primer amplification. Profiling relied on immunoSEQ multiplex PCR, and the TCRdb table lists in-frame clones only, not all of them. Clone size and the V and J calls come from that table; the DNA yielded D and trimming. The sample carries 90,000 to 120,000 clones, around 85% recorded once. The sequencing sample was made of peripheral blood. This TCR was sampled from an elderly woman with active or convalescent COVID-19. The chain couples TRBV24-1 to TRBJ2-5; D unresolved. As DNA, the CDR3 is TGTGCCACCTCGTTACGGAGCCAGGAGACCCAGTACTTC. This gives the protein CATSLRSQETQYF.